This T cell receptor beta chain was sequenced in a study of cytomegalovirus exposure and HLA in healthy donors. Note on this clone: The sample carries other DNA sequences with the same CDR3.

13 Jbeta primers and 60 Vbeta primers were used for the PCR. Clones were sequenced by immunoSEQ multiplex PCR, and TCRdb holds only the in-frame ones, with some missing. This table lists around 75,000 clones. Trimming removed 1 base at V and 4 bases at J, with 12 bases between. In germline, CDR1 is SGHDT, CDR2 YYEEEE. This CDR3 is 14 amino acids long. The rearrangement uses TRBV5-6 and TRBJ2-7, with D possibly being TRBD1 (5 bases). Material for sequencing was PBMCs. The source of this sequence is a man aged 50 to 59 in good health and CMV-seropositive. CDR3 coding DNA: TGTGCCAGCAGCTTGTGGCTGACAGTTTACGAGCAGTACGTC. It is translated as CASSLWLTVYEQYV.